This T cell receptor (beta chain) was profiled in a study of PD-1 blockade in classical Hodgkin lymphoma. Study summary: Nivolumab was given intravenously to patients at 3 mg/kg every 2 weeks.

Generated by immunoSEQ multiplex PCR, the TCRdb table keeps only in-frame clones and is missing some. The data show 15,000 to 20,000 clones, about 81% seen once. In the case of this clone: Its target is unknown.

Relapses following autologous stem cell transplantation were seen in all patients, with brentuximab vedotin exposure varying. Best responses included complete response and partial response; otherwise, the best response was progressive disease. Overall study findings and caveats: TCR diversity in CD4+, not CD8+, cells rose significantly by C4D1. Complete responders showed a baseline diversity that resembled the diversity of newly diagnosed patients.

The ends were cut back, 0 bases at V and 4 bases at J, with 10 bases in the middle. CDR3 length: 15 amino acids. Per germline, CDR1 LNHDA and CDR2 SQIVND (reference sequence). The sequencing used peripheral blood mononuclear cells (PBMCs), collected at baseline. This clonotype was obtained from a human donor with classical Hodgkin lymphoma. The chain uses TRBV19 and TRBJ1-5, with TRBD1 as a possible D gene (5 bases). The CDR3 sequence: CASSIEYRWNQPQHF. The CDR3, as DNA: TGTGCCAGTAGTATAGAATACAGGTGGAATCAGCCCCAGCATTTT.